Listed below are T cell receptor beta chains from one sample, sequenced in a study of blood T cell repertoires in COVID-19. Assay: immunoSEQ multiplex PCR; the TCRdb copy retains only in-frame clones and omits some. This sample has about 220,000 clones, with roughly nine tenths found just once. What was sequenced was PBMCs or T cells enriched from blood (not recorded which). Receptors originate from a woman aged 18-30 years in a cohort exposed to, infected with or recovered from COVID-19 (not recorded which). Each CDR3 is given with its conserved first and last residue. The D gene is left open where the match is weak. Rows may omit the clone size; those that give it use once, few, many or a size class.

NA	TRBD2	TRBV19	TRBJ2-7	TGTGCCAGTAGTACCCAACTAGCGGGACCTTCCTACGAGCAGTACTTC	CASSTQLAGPSYEQYF
NA	NA	TRBV18	TRBJ1-1	TGTGCCAGCTCACCGATGAGGGACACTGAAGCTTTCTTT	CASSPMRDTEAFF
NA	NA	TRBV2	TRBJ1-4	TGTGCCACCGCTAATGAAAAACTGTTTTTT	CATANEKLFF
NA	TRBD2	TRBV10-3	TRBJ2-3	TGTGCCACCAGAGGACTAGCGGGCCCCACAGATACGCAGTATTTT	CATRGLAGPTDTQYF
NA	NA	TRBV5-4	TRBJ2-7	TGTGCCAGCAGCTTGGAAAAGTCGGAGTACGAGCAGTACTTC	CASSLEKSEYEQYF
NA	NA	TRBV19	TRBJ2-2	TGTGCCAGTAACGAGGGTTTGGCCGGGGAGCTGTTTTTT	CASNEGLAGELFF
once	TRBD1	TRBV5-5	TRBJ1-2	TGTGCCAGCAGCTTGAGGGGGACAGAACGAGTCCAAAACTATGGCTACACCTTC	CASSLRGTERVQNYGYTF
many	TRBD1	TRBV3-1/TRBV3-2	TRBJ2-7	TGTGCCAGCAGCCAAGGACAGGGGGCCGAGCAGTACTTC	CASSQGQGAEQYF
NA	NA	TRBV3-1/TRBV3-2	TRBJ1-1	TGTGCCAGCAGCCAACAGGAAACTCGCACTGAAGCTTTCTTT	CASSQQETRTEAFF
NA	NA	TRBV7-8	TRBJ1-5	TGTGCCAGCAGCTTAGATGGAGTGAATCAGCCCCAGCATTTT	CASSLDGVNQPQHF